This record concerns one TCR beta chain sequence. The antigen remains unidentified. This entry comes from a study of T cell responses to AZD1222 COVID-19 vaccine. Notes on the study in general: Within unmutated variant regions lay the reported targets of nearly half of spike-specific TCRs. Repertoire collection took place solely once the T cell response had peaked.

The V segment lost 1 base and the J segment 4 bases; nucleotides outside the gene matches: 1. The CDR3 extends over 13 amino acids. The V gene's germline CDR1 is GTSNPN and CDR2 SVGIG (reference sequence). Profiling relied on immunoSEQ multiplex PCR, and the TCRdb table lists in-frame clones only, not all of them. The table records 170,000 or so clones, roughly 90% of them present only once. The sequenced sample was peripheral blood, obtained on day 0 of AZD1222 vaccination. The V call is TRBV30, the J call TRBJ1-5; 7 positions agree with TRBD1. This sequence originates from an adult in good health. CDR3 nucleotide sequence: TGTGCCTGGAGTGGACAGGGAAATCAGCCCCAGCATTTT. It specifies CAWSGQGNQPQHF.